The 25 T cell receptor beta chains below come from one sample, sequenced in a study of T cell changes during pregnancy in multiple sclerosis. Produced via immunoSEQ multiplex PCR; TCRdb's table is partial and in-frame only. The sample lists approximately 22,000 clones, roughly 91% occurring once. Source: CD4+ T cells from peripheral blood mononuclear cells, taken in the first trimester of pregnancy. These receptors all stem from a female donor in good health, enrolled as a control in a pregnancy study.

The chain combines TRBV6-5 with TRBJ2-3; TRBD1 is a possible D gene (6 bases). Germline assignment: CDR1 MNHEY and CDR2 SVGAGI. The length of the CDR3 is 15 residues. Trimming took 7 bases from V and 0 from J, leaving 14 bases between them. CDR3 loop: CASKMEDRSTDTQYF. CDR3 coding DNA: TGTGCCAGCAAGATGGAGGACAGAAGCACAGATACGCAGTATTTT.

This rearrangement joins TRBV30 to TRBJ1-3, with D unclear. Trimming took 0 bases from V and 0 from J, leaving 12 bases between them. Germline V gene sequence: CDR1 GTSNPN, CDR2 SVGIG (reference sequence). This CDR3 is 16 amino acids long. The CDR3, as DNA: TGTGCCTGGAGTGTACCCCCCGGGGACTCTGGAAACACCATATATTTT. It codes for CAWSVPPGDSGNTIYF.

As DNA, the CDR3 is TGTGCCAGCAGGATAACAGGGGTCACCTACAATGAGCAGTTCTTC. This translates into CASRITGVTYNEQFF. V is TRBV6-5 and J is TRBJ2-1; 7 nucleotides match TRBD1. V was clipped by 6 bases and J by 2 bases; unmatched bases: 7. CDR1 is MNHEY and CDR2 is SVGAGI in the germline V gene. This CDR3 is built from 15 residues.

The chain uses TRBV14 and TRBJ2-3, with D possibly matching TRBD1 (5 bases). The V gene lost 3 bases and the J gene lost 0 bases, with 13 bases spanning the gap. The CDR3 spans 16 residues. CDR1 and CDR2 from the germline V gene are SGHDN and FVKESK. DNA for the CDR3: TGTGCCAGCAGCCACTGGACACTGACTAGCACAGATACGCAGTATTTT. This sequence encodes CASSHWTLTSTDTQYF. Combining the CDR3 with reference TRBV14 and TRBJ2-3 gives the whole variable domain EAGVTQFPSHSVIEKGQTVTLRCDPISGHDNLYWYRRVMGKEIKFLLHFVKESKQDESGMPNNRFLAERTGGTYSTLKVQPAELEDSGVYFCASSHWTLTSTDTQYFGPGTRLTVL.

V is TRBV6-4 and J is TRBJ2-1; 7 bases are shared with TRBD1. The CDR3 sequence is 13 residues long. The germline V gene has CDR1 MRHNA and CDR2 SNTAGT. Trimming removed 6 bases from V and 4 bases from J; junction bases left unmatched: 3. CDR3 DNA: TGTGCCAGCAGGGGGACAGCTTACAATGAGCAGTTCTTC. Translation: CASRGTAYNEQFF.

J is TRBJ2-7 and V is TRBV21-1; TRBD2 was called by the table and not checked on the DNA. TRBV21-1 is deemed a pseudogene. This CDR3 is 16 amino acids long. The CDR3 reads CASSPRASGRPYEQYF. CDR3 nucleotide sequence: TGTGCCAGCAGCCCGCGGGCTAGCGGGAGGCCTTACGAGCAGTACTTC.

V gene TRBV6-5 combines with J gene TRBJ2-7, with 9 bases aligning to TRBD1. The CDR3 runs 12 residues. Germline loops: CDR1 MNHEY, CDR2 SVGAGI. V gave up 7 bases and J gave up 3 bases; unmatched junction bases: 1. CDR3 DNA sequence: TGTGCCAGCAAGGGACAGGGCTACGAGCAGTACTTC. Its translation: CASKGQGYEQYF.

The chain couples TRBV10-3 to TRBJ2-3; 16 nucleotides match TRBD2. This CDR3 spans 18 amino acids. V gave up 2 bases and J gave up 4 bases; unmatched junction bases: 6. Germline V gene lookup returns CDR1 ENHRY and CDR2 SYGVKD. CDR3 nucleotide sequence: TGTGCCATCAGTGAGAAGGGGACTAGCGGGGGGGCCCCAGATACGCAGTATTTT. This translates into CAISEKGTSGGAPDTQYF.

CDR3 sequence reads: CASSRRTSGSTEQFF. The CDR3 region has the DNA TGTGCCAGCAGCCGAAGGACTAGCGGGAGCACTGAGCAGTTCTTC. V usage is TRBV7-2 and J usage is TRBJ2-1; TRBD2 agrees at 13 bases. Germline-derived CDR1 and CDR2 are SGHTA and FQGNSA. The CDR3 has 15 amino acids. Losses at the gene ends were 5 bases for V and 9 bases for J; bases not matched to a gene: 7.

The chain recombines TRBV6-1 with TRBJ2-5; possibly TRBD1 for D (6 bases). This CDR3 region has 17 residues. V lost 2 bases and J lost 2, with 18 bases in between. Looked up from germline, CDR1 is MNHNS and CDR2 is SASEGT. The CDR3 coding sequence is TGTGCCAGCAGTGAAAGGCAGTTGCCGGGACAACAAGAGACCCAGTACTTC. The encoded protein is CASSERQLPGQQETQYF.

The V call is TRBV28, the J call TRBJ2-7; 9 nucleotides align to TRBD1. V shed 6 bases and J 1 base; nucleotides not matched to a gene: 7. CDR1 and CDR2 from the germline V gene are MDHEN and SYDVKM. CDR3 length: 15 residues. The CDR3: CASRGRGQGSYEQYF. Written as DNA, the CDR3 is TGTGCCAGCAGAGGTCGGGGACAGGGATCCTACGAGCAGTACTTC.

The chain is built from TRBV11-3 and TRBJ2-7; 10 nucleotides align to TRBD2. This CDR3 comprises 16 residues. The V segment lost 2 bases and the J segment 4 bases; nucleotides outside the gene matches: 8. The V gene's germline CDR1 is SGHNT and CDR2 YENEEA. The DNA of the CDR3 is TGTGCCAGCAGCTTAAGACAGGGACTAGCGAGTTACGAGCAGTACTTC. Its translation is CASSLRQGLASYEQYF.

The CDR3 protein is CSARVIEGQYF. The CDR3 bases are TGCAGTGCTAGAGTGATCGAGGGGCAGTACTTC. The chain is built from TRBV20-1 and TRBJ2-7, with D possibly being TRBD2 (5 bases). CDR1 is DFQATT, CDR2 SNEGSKA, per germline (reference sequence). Trimming removed 1 base from V and 9 bases from J, with 10 bases in between. CDR3 length: 11 amino acids.

The CDR3, as DNA: TGCGCCAGCAGCTTAACTAGCGCCCAAGAGACCCAGTACTTC. Translating gives CASSLTSAQETQYF. This chain joins TRBV5-1 and TRBJ2-5, with 7 bases fitting TRBD2. Looked up from germline, CDR1 is SGHRS and CDR2 is YFSETQ. The CDR3 spans 14 residues. The V segment lost 2 bases and the J segment 1 base; nucleotides outside the gene matches: 2. The full variable domain, its missing parts supplied by reference TRBV5-1 and TRBJ2-5, is KAGVTQTPRYLIKTRGQQVTLSCSPISGHRSVSWYQQTPGQGLQFLFEYFSETQRNKGNFPGRFSGRQFSNSRSEMNVSTLELGDSALYLCASSLTSAQETQYFGPGTRLLVL.

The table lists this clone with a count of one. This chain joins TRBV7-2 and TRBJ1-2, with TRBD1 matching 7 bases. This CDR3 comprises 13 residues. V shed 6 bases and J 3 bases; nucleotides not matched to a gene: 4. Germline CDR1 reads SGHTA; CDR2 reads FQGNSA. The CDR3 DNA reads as TGTGCCAGCAGTTTTGACAGGGACTATGGCTACACCTTC. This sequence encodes CASSFDRDYGYTF.

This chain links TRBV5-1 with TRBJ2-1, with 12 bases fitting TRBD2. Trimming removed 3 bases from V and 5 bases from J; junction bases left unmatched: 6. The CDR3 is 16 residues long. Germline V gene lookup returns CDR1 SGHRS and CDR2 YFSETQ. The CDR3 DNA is TGCGCCAGCAGCTACCTAGCGGGGGGGAACAACAATGAGCAGTTCTTC. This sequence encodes CASSYLAGGNNNEQFF. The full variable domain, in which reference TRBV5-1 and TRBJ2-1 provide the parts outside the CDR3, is KAGVTQTPRYLIKTRGQQVTLSCSPISGHRSVSWYQQTPGQGLQFLFEYFSETQRNKGNFPGRFSGRQFSNSRSEMNVSTLELGDSALYLCASSYLAGGNNNEQFFGPGTRLTVL.

CDR3 in DNA: TGTGCCAGTAGTACCCCTGGGGGGGGCTTGAGCGACGAGCAGTACTTC. Amino acid sequence: CASSTPGGGLSDEQYF. V and J are TRBV19 and TRBJ2-7, with D possibly being TRBD2 (7 bases). The CDR3 spans 16 residues. V was pared by 4 bases and J by 5 bases, with 21 bases between. Per germline, CDR1 LNHDA and CDR2 SQIVND (reference sequence).

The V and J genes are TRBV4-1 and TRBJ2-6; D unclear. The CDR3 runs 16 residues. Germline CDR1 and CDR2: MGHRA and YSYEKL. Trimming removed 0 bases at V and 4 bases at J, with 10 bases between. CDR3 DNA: TGCGCCAGCAGCCAAGAGCTGCGAGCCGGGGCCAACGTCCTGACTTTC. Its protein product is CASSQELRAGANVLTF.

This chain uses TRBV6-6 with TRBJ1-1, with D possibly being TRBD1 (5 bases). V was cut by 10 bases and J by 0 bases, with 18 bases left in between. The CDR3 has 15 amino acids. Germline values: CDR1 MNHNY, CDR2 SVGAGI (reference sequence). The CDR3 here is CATTQGRAMNTEAFF. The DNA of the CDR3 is TGTGCCACTACTCAGGGTAGGGCGATGAACACTGAAGCTTTCTTT.

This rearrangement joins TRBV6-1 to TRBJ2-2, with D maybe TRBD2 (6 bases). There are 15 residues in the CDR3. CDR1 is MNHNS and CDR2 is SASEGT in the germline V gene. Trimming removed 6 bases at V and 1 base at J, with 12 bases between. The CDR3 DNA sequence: TGTGCCAGCAGACCCCGAGCGGGGAACACCGGGGAGCTGTTTTTT. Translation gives CASRPRAGNTGELFF.

The CDR3 region is CASSYVGQRETQYF. In DNA form, the CDR3 reads TGTGCCAGCAGTTACGTTGGCCAGAGGGAGACCCAGTACTTC. The rearrangement uses TRBV6-6 and TRBJ2-5; D is undetermined. V was cut by 2 bases and J by 5 bases, with 12 bases left in between. CDR3 size: 14 residues. In germline, CDR1 is MNHNY, CDR2 SVGAGI (reference sequence).

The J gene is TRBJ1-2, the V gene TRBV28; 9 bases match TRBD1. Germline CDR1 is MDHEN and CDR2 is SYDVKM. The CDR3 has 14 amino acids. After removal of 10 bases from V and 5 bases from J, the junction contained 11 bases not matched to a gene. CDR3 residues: CANSPGTGRYGYTF. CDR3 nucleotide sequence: TGTGCCAACAGCCCCGGGACAGGGAGATATGGCTACACCTTC.

The CDR3 region is CASSPSGTGVGNTIYF. CDR3 in DNA: TGTGCCAGCAGCCCCTCCGGGACAGGGGTTGGAAACACCATATATTTT. The V and J genes are TRBV7-2 and TRBJ1-3; 10 positions agree with TRBD1. CDR1 is SGHTA, CDR2 FQGNSA, per germline. CDR3 length equals 16 residues. The J segment lost 3 bases and the V segment lost 5 bases, leaving 7 bases of the junction unmatched.

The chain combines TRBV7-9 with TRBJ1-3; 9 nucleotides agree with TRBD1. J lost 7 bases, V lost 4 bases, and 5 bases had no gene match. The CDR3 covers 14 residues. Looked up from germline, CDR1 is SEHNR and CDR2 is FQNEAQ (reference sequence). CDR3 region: CASSSDRGSNTIYF. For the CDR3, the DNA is TGTGCCAGCAGCTCCGACAGGGGGAGTAACACCATATATTTT.

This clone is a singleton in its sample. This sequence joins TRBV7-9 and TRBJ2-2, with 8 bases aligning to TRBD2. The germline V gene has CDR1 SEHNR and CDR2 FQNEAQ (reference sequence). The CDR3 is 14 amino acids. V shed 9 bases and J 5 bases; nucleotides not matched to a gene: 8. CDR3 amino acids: CASLRGARTGELFF. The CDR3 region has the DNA TGTGCCAGTTTGCGGGGGGCGCGGACCGGGGAGCTGTTTTTT.